The 3 T cell receptor beta chains below all came from one sample that was sequenced in a study of T-cell memory formation after mild COVID-19. Each CDR3 protein is one row after TCRdb ran MiXCR on the 5' RACE reads. In the table there are a few hundred thousand distinct CDR3 sequences, roughly 13% of which are singletons. The sequenced sample was PBMCs or a T cell subset sorted from them (not recorded which). The receptor set was obtained from a man younger than 35 who had mild COVID-19 (a few samples of this study predate the infection). Cell type and time point are not known.

This clonotype has a handful of counts. The chain uses TRBV7-6 and TRBJ2-5, with 10 bases matching TRBD2. The junction had 13 bases not matched to a gene; V was cut back by 1 base and J by 5 bases. CDR1 is SGHVS and CDR2 is FNYEAQ in the germline V gene. The CDR3 sequence is 18 residues long. CDR3 sequence: CASSLDPLAGIASETQYF. CDR3 in DNA: TGTGCCAGCAGCTTAGACCCACTAGCGGGGATCGCGTCGGAGACCCAGTACTTC.

The genes are TRBV6-2 or TRBV6-3 and TRBJ1-6; TRBD1 aligns across 9 bases. There are 17 residues in the CDR3. V gave up 6 bases and J gave up 7 bases; unmatched junction bases: 13. The germline V gene encodes CDR1 MNHEY and CDR2 SVGEGT. CDR3 sequence: CASRGTGYGFRNSPLHF. CDR3 bases: TGTGCCAGCAGGGGGACAGGGTACGGGTTCCGAAATTCACCCCTCCACTTT.

The sample holds a few counts of this clonotype. This chain joins TRBV4-2 and TRBJ1-2; no definite D call. Germline V lookup: CDR1 LGHNA, CDR2 YNFKEQ. This CDR3 region has 14 residues. V lost 0 bases and J lost 3, with 8 bases in between. In DNA, the CDR3 is TGTGCCAGCAGCCAAGAGGGGTCAGACTATGGCTACACCTTC. Protein product: CASSQEGSDYGYTF.